This passage covers 5 T cell receptor beta chains from one sample sequenced in a study of metastatic and nonmetastatic thyroid tumors (dated by TCRdb to the early 2020s). The library was obtained by PCR. The data were produced on an Illumina HiSeq 4000. TCRdb's own reprocessing of the public reads used fastp at Q25 and MiXCR and kept productive beta chains. This sample has just over 20,000 clones in its table, and about 12% of those were observed once. The ten largest make up approximately 6.2% of the sample. No patient had received any treatment before thyroid surgery. The sequencing sample was made of blood. The origin of the receptors is a male donor with papillary thyroid cancer or a benign thyroid nodule (not recorded which). Some clones in this sample may be carry-over from other donors' samples.

This chain links TRBV27 with TRBJ2-7; D is possibly TRBD2 (5 bases). Trimming removed 0 bases from V and 1 base from J, with 13 bases in between. The germline V gene has CDR1 MNHEY and CDR2 SMNVEV (reference sequence). The length of the CDR3 is 16 residues. CDR3 DNA sequence: TGTGCCAGCAGTTTATCGCTCGGACTCTTGTCCTACGAGCAGTACTTC. Protein sequence: CASSLSLGLLSYEQYF.

This clone was seen at least ten times. The V and J genes are TRBV6-5 and TRBJ1-5; 11 bases are shared with TRBD1. This CDR3 comprises 19 residues. Germline CDR1 is MNHEY and CDR2 is SVGAGI. Trimming at V came to 5 bases and at J to 1 base, leaving 13 bases not matched to a gene. DNA for the CDR3: TGTGCCAGCAGTCCGCGGACAGGGGGCCTTGGAACGAGCAATCAGCCCCAGCATTTT. Translation gives CASSPRTGGLGTSNQPQHF.

This clone was detected many times. The chain is built from TRBV4-1 and TRBJ2-5; no clear D gene. Germline loops: CDR1 MGHRA, CDR2 YSYEKL. The V end was cut by 1 base, the J end by 1 base, with 7 bases between. The CDR3 totals 14 residues. CDR3 nucleotide sequence: TGCGCCAGCAGCCAAGGAGCATTCCAAGAGACCCAGTACTTC. The encoded protein is CASSQGAFQETQYF.

The sample holds many counts of this clone. V and J are TRBV20-1 and TRBJ2-3, with D perhaps being TRBD1 or TRBD2 (5 bases each). This CDR3 region has 15 residues. Trimming took off 0 bases at V and 2 bases at J, with 12 bases between the two ends. The germline V gene encodes CDR1 DFQATT and CDR2 SNEGSKA (reference sequence). As DNA, the CDR3 is TGCAGTGCTAGAGATCGTGGGGGACCCACAGATACGCAGTATTTT. Protein product: CSARDRGGPTDTQYF.

This clone was counted ten times or more. The CDR3 spells CASSLQGAHGYTF. Written as DNA, the CDR3 is TGTGCCAGCAGCCTACAGGGAGCCCATGGCTACACCTTC. The gene calls are TRBV5-6 and TRBJ1-2, with D perhaps matching TRBD1 (6 bases). Trimming pared 4 bases from V and 6 bases from J, leaving 13 bases between. CDR1 and CDR2 from the germline V gene are SGHDT and YYEEEE. This CDR3 has 13 amino acids. The entire variable domain, with the rest obtained from reference TRBV5-6 and TRBJ1-2, is as follows: DAGVTQSPTHLIKTRGQQVTLRCSPKSGHDTVSWYQQALGQGPQFIFQYYEEEERQRGNFPDRFSGHQFPNYSSELNVNALLLGDSALYLCASSLQGAHGYTFGSGTRLTVV.